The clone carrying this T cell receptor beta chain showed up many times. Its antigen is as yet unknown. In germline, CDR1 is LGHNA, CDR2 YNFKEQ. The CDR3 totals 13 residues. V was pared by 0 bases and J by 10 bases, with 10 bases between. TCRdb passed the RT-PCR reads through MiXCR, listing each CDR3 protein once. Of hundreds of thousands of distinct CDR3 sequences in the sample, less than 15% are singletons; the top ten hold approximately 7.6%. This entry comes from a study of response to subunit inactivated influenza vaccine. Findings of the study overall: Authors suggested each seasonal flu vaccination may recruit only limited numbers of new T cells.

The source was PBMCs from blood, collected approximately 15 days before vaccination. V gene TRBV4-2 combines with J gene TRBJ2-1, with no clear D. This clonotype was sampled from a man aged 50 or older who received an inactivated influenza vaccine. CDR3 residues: CASSQDGWTEQFF. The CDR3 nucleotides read TGTGCCAGCAGCCAAGATGGTTGGACGGAGCAGTTCTTC.